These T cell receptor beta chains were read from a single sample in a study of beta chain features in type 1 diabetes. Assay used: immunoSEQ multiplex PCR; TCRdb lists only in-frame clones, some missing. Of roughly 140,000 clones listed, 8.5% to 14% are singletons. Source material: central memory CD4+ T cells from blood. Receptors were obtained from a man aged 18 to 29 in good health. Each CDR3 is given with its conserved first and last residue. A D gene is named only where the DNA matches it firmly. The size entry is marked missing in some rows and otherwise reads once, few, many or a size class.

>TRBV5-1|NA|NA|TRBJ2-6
CASSPGHQSSGANVLTF
TGCGCCAGCAGCCCGGGACATCAAAGCTCTGGGGCCAACGTCCTGACTTTC
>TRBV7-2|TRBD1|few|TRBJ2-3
CASSLTQGETAQYF
TGTGCCAGCAGCTTAACTCAGGGGGAGACGGCGCAGTATTTT
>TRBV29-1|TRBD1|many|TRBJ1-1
CSVGDRWKGYTEAFF
TGCAGCGTGGGGGACAGGTGGAAGGGGTACACTGAAGCTTTCTTT
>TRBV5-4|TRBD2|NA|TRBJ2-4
CASSLGLAGFQNIQYF
TGTGCCAGCAGCTTGGGACTAGCGGGGTTTCAAAACATTCAGTACTTC
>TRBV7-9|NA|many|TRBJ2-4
CASSLVQTNVQYF
TGTGCCAGCAGCTTAGTTCAGACTAACGTTCAGTACTTC
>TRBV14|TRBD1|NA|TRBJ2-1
CASSPLRGLYNEQFF
TGTGCCAGCAGCCCCCTCAGGGGGCTCTACAATGAGCAGTTCTTC
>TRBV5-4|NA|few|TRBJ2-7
CASSLGGASYEQYF
TGTGCCAGCAGCTTGGGCGGGGCCAGTTACGAGCAGTACTTC
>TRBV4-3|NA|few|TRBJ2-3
CASSPKRPSTDTQYF
TGCGCCAGCAGCCCAAAACGTCCCAGCACAGATACGCAGTATTTT
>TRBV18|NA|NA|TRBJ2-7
CASSPQSPRGRQYF
TGTGCCAGCTCACCCCAATCCCCCAGGGGTCGGCAGTACTTC
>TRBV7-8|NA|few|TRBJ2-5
CASSFDRIQETQYF
TGTGCCAGCAGCTTTGACAGAATCCAAGAGACCCAGTACTTC
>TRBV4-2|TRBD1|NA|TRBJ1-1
CASSQDQGADTEAFF
TGTGCCAGCAGCCAAGACCAGGGGGCGGACACTGAAGCTTTCTTT
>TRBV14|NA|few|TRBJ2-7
CASTLTGSYEQYF
TGTGCCAGCACTCTAACAGGGAGCTACGAGCAGTACTTC
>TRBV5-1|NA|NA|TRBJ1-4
CASSLNTAANEKLFF
TGCGCCAGCAGCTTAAACACCGCGGCAAATGAAAAACTGTTTTTT
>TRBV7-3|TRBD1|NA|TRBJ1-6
CASSDHQGVPLHF
TGTGCCAGCAGCGATCATCAGGGGGTGCCCCTCCACTTT
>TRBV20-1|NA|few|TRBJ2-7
CSAGDGYEQYF
TGCAGTGCAGGGGACGGTTACGAGCAGTACTTC
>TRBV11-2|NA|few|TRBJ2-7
CASSLGLGGIHEQYF
TGTGCCAGCAGCTTAGGGTTAGGAGGAATCCACGAGCAGTACTTC
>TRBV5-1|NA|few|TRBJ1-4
CASSFQPNEKLFF
TGCGCCAGCAGTTTTCAACCTAATGAAAAACTGTTTTTT
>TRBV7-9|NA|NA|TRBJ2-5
CASSPMELPPMAQYF
TGTGCCAGCAGCCCGATGGAGCTACCCCCGATGGCCCAGTACTTC
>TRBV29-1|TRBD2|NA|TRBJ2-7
CSVPGLIYEQYF
TGCAGCGTCCCGGGACTAATTTACGAGCAGTACTTC
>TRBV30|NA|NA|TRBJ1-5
CAWSVGPNQPQHF
TGTGCCTGGAGTGTTGGGCCTAATCAGCCCCAGCATTTT
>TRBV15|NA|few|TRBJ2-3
CATSSRRGDTQYF
TGTGCCACCAGCAGCCGGCGGGGAGATACGCAGTATTTT
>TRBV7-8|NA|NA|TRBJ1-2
CASSHGRTNYGYTF
TGTGCCAGCAGCCACGGACGGACTAACTATGGCTACACCTTC
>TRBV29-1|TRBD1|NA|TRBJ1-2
CSVEDRLRGTGFGYTF
TGCAGCGTTGAAGATCGTCTTAGGGGGACAGGTTTTGGCTACACCTTC
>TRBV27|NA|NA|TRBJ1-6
CASSLSDSPLHF
TGTGCCAGCAGTTTATCGGATTCACCCCTCCACTTT
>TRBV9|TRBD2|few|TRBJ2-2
CASSVIRSGTPGELFF
TGTGCCAGCAGCGTAATTAGGAGCGGGACGCCCGGGGAGCTGTTTTTT
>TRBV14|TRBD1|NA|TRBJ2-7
CASSQGTGISEQYF
TGTGCCAGCAGCCAAGGGACAGGGATTAGCGAGCAGTACTTC
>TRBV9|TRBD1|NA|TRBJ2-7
CASSGSQGKFYRQYF
TGTGCCAGCAGTGGATCACAGGGGAAGTTTTATAGGCAGTACTTC
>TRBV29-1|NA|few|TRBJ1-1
CSVVGGTEAFF
TGCAGCGTTGTGGGGGGGACTGAAGCTTTCTTT
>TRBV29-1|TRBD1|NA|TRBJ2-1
CSVESRDRGYNEQFF
TGCAGCGTGGAGAGCCGGGACAGGGGATATAATGAGCAGTTCTTC
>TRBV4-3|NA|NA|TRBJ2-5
CASSYSSNQETQYF
TGCGCCAGCAGTTATTCGTCCAACCAAGAGACCCAGTACTTC
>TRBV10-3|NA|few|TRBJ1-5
CAISLQGDQPQHF
TGTGCCATCTCCCTACAGGGTGATCAGCCCCAGCATTTT
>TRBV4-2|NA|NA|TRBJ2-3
CASSQEARDTQYF
TGTGCCAGCAGCCAAGAGGCCAGAGATACGCAGTATTTT
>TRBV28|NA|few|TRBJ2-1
CASSLSIRGRDEQFF
TGTGCCAGCAGTTTAAGCATCCGGGGTAGGGATGAGCAGTTCTTC
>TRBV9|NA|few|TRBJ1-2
CASSYQVYGYTF
TGTGCCAGCAGTTACCAGGTCTATGGCTACACCTTC
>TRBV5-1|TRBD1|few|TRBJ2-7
CASSNPSGGEQYF
TGCGCCAGCAGCAACCCTTCAGGGGGCGAGCAGTACTTC
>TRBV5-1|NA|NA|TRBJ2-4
CASSPGYGDIQYF
TGCGCCAGCAGTCCAGGGTATGGGGACATTCAGTACTTC
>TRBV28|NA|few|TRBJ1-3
CASSYSAGSGNTIYF
TGTGCCAGCAGCTACTCGGCAGGGTCTGGAAACACCATATATTTT
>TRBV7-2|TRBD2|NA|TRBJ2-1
CASSFSAGGPSNEQFF
TGTGCCAGCAGCTTTTCAGCGGGAGGGCCTAGTAATGAGCAGTTCTTC
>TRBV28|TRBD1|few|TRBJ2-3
CASSSPGQGAQDTQYF
TGTGCCAGCAGTTCCCCAGGACAGGGGGCACAAGATACGCAGTATTTT
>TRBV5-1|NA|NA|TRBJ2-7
CASSLDGTIYEQYF
TGCGCCAGCAGCTTGGACGGTACTATCTACGAGCAGTACTTC
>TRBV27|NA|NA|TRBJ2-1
CASPGTTLTSSIFNEQFF
TGTGCCAGCCCGGGGACAACTCTAACTAGTAGTATTTTCAATGAGCAGTTCTTC
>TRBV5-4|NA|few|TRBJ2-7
CASSLGSRRSYEQYF
TGTGCCAGCAGCTTGGGGAGCAGACGTTCCTACGAGCAGTACTTC
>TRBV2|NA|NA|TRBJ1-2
CASSEIDGYTF
TGTGCCAGCAGTGAAATCGATGGCTACACCTTC
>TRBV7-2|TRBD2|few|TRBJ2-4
CASSSIGGVNIQYF
TGTGCCAGCAGCTCAATCGGGGGGGTAAACATTCAGTACTTC